The present T cell receptor (beta chain) was sequenced within a study of blood T cell repertoires in COVID-19. About the study: From T cells, B-cell-depleted T cells, or PBMCs came the material, which was cDNA or gDNA.

TCRdb's table, derived via immunoSEQ multiplex PCR, lists solely in-frame clones and lacks some. The data hold about 180,000 clones, with more than 75% observed a single time. The specimen sequenced was peripheral blood. This clonotype was sampled from a woman aged 70-85 years with COVID-19, enrolled during active disease.

The CDR3 is CASSLDFGSSGNTIYF. The DNA of the CDR3 is TGCGCCAGCAGCTTGGATTTCGGTTCCTCTGGAAACACCATATATTTT. This chain joins TRBV5-1 and TRBJ1-3; D gene uncertain. Looked up from germline, CDR1 is SGHRS and CDR2 is YFSETQ. With 0 bases removed from V and 0 bases from J, the gap between germline ends came to 10 bases. This CDR3 has 16 amino acids.